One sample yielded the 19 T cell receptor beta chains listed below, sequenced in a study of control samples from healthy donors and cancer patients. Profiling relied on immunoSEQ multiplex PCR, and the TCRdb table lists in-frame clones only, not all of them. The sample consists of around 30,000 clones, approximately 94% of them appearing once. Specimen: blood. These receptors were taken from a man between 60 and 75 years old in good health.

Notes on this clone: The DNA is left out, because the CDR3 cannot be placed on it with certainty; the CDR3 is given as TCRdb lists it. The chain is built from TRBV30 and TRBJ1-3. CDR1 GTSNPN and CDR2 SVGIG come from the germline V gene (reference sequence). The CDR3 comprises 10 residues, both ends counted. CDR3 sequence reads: CAWGVGSEHF.

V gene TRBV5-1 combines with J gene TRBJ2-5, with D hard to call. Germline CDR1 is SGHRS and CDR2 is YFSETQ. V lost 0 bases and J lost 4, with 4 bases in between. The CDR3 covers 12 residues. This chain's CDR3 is CASSLDGETQYF. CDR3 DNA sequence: TGCGCCAGCAGCTTGGATGGAGAGACCCAGTACTTC.

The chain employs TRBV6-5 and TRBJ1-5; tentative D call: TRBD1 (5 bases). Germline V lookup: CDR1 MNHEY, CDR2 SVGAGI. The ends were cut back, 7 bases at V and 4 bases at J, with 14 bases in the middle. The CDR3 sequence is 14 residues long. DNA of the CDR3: TGTGCCAGCACCGCCAGGGCAGGTAATCAGCCCCAGCATTTT. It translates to CASTARAGNQPQHF.

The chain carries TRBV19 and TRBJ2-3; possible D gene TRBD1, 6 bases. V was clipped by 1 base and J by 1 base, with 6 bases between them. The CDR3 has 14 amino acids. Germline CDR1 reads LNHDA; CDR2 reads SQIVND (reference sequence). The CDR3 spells CASSIGQGTDTQYF. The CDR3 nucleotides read TGTGCCAGTAGTATAGGACAGGGCACAGATACGCAGTATTTT.

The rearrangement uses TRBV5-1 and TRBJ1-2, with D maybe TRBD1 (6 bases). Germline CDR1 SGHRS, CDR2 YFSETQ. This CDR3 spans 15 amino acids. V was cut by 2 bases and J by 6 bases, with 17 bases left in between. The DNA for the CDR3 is TGCGCCAGCAGCTTCCAGGACAGCATTGAGGATGGCTACACCTTC. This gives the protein CASSFQDSIEDGYTF.

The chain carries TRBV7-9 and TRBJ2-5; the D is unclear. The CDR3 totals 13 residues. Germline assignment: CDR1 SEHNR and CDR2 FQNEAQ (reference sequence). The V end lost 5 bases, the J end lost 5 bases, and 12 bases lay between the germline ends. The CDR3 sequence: CASSVPPLETQYF. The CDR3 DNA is TGTGCCAGCAGCGTCCCCCCGTTGGAGACCCAGTACTTC.

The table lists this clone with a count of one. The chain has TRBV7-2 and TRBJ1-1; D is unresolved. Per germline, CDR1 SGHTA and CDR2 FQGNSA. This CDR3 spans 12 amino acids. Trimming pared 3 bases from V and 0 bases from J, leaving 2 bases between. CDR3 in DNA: TGTGCCAGCAGCTTGATGAACACTGAAGCTTTCTTT. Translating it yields CASSLMNTEAFF.

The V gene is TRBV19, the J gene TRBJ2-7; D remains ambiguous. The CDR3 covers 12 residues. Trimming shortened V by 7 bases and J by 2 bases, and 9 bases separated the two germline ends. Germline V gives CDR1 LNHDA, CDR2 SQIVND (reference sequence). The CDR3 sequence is CASTSSAYEQYF. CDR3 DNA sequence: TGTGCCAGTACTTCAAGTGCCTACGAGCAGTACTTC.

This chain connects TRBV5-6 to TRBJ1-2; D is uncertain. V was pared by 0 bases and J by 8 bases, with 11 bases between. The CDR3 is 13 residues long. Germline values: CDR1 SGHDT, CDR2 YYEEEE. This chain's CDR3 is CASSLVGVGGYTF. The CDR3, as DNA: TGTGCCAGCAGCTTGGTTGGGGTTGGGGGCTACACCTTC.

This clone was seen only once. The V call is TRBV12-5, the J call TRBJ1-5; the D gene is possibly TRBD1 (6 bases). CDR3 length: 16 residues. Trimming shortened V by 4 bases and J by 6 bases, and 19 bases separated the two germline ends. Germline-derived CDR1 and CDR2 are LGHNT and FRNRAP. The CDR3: CASGSPNRENGQPQHF. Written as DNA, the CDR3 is TGTGCTAGTGGTTCGCCGAACAGGGAGAACGGTCAGCCCCAGCATTTT.

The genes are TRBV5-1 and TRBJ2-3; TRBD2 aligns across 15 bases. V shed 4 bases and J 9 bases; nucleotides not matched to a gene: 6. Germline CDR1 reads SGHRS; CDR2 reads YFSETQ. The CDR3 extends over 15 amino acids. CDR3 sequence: CASSVGLAGGETQYF. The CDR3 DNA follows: TGCGCCAGCAGCGTGGGACTAGCGGGGGGAGAGACGCAGTATTTT.

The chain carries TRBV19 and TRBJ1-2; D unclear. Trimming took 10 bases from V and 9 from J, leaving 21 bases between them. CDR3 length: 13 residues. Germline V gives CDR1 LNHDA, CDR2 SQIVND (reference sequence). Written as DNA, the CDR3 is TGTGCCACCGCAACAGCTTCCCGGGGAAGCTACACCTTC. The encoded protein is CATATASRGSYTF.

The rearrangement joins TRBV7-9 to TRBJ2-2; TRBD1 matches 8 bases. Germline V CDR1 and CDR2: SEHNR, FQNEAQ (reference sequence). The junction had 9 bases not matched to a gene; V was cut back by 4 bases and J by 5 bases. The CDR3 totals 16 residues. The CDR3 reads CASSSLRGRGTGELFF. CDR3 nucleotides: TGTGCCAGCAGCTCTCTCAGGGGGCGCGGGACCGGGGAGCTGTTTTTT.

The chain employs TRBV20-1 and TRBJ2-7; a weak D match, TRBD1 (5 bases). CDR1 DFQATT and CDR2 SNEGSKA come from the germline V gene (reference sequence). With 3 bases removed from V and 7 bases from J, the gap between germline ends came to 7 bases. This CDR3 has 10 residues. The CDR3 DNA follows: TGCAGTGCTAGCAGGGAAGAGCAGTACTTC. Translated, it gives CSASREEQYF.

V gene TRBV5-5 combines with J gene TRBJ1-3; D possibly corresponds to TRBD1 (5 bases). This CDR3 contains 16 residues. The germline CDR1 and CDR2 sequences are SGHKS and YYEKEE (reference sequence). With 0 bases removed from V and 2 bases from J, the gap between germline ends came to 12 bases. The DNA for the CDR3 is TGTGCCAGCAGCTTGGCCCCCGAGACAGCTGGAAACACCATATATTTT. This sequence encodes CASSLAPETAGNTIYF.

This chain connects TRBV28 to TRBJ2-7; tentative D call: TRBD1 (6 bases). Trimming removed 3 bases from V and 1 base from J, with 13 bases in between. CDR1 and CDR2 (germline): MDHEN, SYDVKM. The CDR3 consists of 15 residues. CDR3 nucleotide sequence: TGTGCCAGCAGTTTGGGGGCCACGCTTTCCTACGAGCAGTACTTC. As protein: CASSLGATLSYEQYF.

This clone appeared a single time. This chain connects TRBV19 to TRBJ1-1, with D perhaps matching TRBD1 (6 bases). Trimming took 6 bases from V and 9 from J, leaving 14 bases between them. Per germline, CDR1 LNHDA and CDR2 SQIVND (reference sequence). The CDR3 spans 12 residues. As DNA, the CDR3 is TGTGCCAGTAGGTTCGCACAGGGACAAGCTTTCTTT. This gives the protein CASRFAQGQAFF.

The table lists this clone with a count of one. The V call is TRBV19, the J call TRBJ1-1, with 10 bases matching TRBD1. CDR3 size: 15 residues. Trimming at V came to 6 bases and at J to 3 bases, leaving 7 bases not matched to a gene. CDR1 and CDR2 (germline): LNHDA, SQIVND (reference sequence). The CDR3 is CASRDRGIGDTEAFF. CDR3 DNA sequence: TGTGCCAGTAGGGACAGGGGGATTGGGGACACTGAAGCTTTCTTT.

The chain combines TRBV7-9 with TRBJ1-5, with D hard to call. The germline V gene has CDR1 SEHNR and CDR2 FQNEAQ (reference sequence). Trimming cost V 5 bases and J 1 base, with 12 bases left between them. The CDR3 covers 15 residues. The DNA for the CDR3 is TGTGCCAGCAGCCCCGCGCTCGGGAGCAATCAGCCCCAGCATTTT. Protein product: CASSPALGSNQPQHF.